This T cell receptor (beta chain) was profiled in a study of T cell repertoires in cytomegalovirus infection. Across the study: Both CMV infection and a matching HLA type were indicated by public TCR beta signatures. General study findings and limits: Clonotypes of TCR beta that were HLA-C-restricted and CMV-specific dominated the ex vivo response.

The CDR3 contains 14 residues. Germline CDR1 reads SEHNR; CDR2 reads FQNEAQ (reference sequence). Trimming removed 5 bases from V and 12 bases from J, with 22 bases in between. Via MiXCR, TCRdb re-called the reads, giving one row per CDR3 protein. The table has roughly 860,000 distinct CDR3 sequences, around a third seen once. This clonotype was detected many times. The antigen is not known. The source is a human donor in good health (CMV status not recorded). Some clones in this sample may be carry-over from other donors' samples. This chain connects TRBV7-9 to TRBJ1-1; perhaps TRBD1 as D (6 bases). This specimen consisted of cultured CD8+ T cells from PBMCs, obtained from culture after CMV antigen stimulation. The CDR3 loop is CASSPPRGAPSSFF. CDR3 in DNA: TGTGCCAGCAGCCCCCCCCGGGGGGCGCCCAGTTCTTTCTTT.